A single sample is the source of the 19 T cell receptor beta chains below, sequenced in a study of ipilimumab plus nivolumab after autologous stem cell transplantation. Here immunoSEQ multiplex PCR was the method, and the copy in TCRdb shows in-frame clones only, minus some. The table shows fewer than 20,000 clones, with roughly four fifths occurring only once. The sample in question was PBMCs, obtained in a trial of ipilimumab plus nivolumab as post-transplant consolidation. These receptors originate from a male donor with diffuse large B-cell lymphoma.

A few counts support this clone. The genes are TRBV4-2 and TRBJ1-1; TRBD1 matches 12 bases. Germline CDR1 and CDR2: LGHNA and YNFKEQ. V was clipped by 8 bases and J by 0 bases; unmatched bases: 1. This CDR3 contains 14 residues. The CDR3 spells CASWDRGLNTEAFF. The CDR3 region has the DNA TGTGCCAGCTGGGACAGGGGGCTGAACACTGAAGCTTTCTTT.

The chain recombines TRBV7-6 with TRBJ1-2; D remains ambiguous. This CDR3 comprises 13 residues. Germline V gene sequence: CDR1 SGHVS, CDR2 FNYEAQ. V lost 2 bases and J 4 bases, leaving 8 bases between the germline ends. CDR3 in amino acids: CASSLRDPYGYTF. The CDR3, as DNA: TGTGCCAGCAGCTTACGGGATCCCTATGGCTACACCTTC.

The chain has TRBV6-1 and TRBJ1-5; D is possibly TRBD1 (5 bases). V was shortened by 3 bases and J by 0 bases, with 12 bases between the two germline ends. The CDR3 is 16 amino acids. In germline, CDR1 is MNHNS, CDR2 SASEGT. The CDR3 sequence: CASSERRQHSNQPQHF. DNA of the CDR3: TGTGCCAGCAGTGAGAGAAGACAGCATAGCAATCAGCCCCAGCATTTT.

This rearrangement joins TRBV5-1 to TRBJ2-3; 10 nucleotides line up with TRBD2. The CDR3 runs 16 residues. Germline values: CDR1 SGHRS, CDR2 YFSETQ. Trimming took 1 base from V and 3 from J; bases not matched to a gene: 5. CDR3 protein: CASSLSGGATTDTQYF. CDR3 coding DNA: TGCGCCAGCAGCTTGAGCGGGGGGGCAACTACAGATACGCAGTATTTT.

This clone was counted between two and nine times. The chain employs TRBV7-2 and TRBJ2-7; D is ambiguous. V dropped 4 bases and J dropped 6 bases, with 7 bases sitting between them. This CDR3 has 11 amino acids. Germline CDR1 is SGHTA and CDR2 is FQGNSA. CDR3 in DNA: TGTGCCAGCAGCTCAGCCGTCGAGCAGTACTTC. Translated: CASSSAVEQYF.

The rearrangement joins TRBV10-2 to TRBJ1-3; no clear D gene. Germline values: CDR1 WSHSY, CDR2 SAAADI. Trimming left V 6 bases short and J 2 bases short, with 14 bases between. The CDR3 totals 15 residues. The CDR3 here is CASRPTRITGNTIYF. The CDR3 DNA follows: TGCGCCAGCAGGCCGACGAGGATTACTGGAAACACCATATATTTT.

This sequence joins TRBV12-5 and TRBJ2-7; D gene uncertain. V was shortened by 7 bases and J by 2 bases, with 15 bases between the two germline ends. Germline values: CDR1 LGHNT, CDR2 FRNRAP. The length of the CDR3 is 14 residues. The CDR3 reads CASAPRVSTYEQYF. For the CDR3, the DNA is TGTGCTAGTGCTCCACGGGTGAGCACCTACGAGCAGTACTTC.

The chain combines TRBV7-8 with TRBJ1-5; no clear D. From germline, CDR1 is SGHVS and CDR2 FQNEAQ. The ends were cut back, 1 base at V and 0 bases at J, with 10 bases in the middle. This CDR3 region has 16 residues. The CDR3 loop reads CASSLVGSHSNQPQHF. CDR3 nucleotide sequence: TGTGCCAGCAGCTTAGTAGGCAGTCATAGCAATCAGCCCCAGCATTTT.

This sequence joins TRBV11-3 and TRBJ2-3, with D possibly being TRBD1 (6 bases). Germline assignment: CDR1 SGHNT and CDR2 YENEEA. The CDR3 sequence is 19 residues long. V was cut by 1 base and J by 0 bases, with 20 bases left in between. The CDR3 coding sequence is TGTGCCAGCAGCTTAGGCGCCGGGACAAACCCAATAAGCACAGATACGCAGTATTTT. Translated, it gives CASSLGAGTNPISTDTQYF.

The chain employs TRBV4-1 and TRBJ2-5, with TRBD2 matching 7 bases. Germline V gene sequence: CDR1 MGHRA, CDR2 YSYEKL. The CDR3 is 14 amino acids. The V segment lost 4 bases and the J segment 1 base; nucleotides outside the gene matches: 3. The CDR3 DNA reads as TGCGCCAGCAGCCCGACGGGGGGCCAAGAGACCCAGTACTTC. It codes for CASSPTGGQETQYF.

The chain employs TRBV18 and TRBJ1-1, with 7 bases that match TRBD1. After removal of 3 bases from V and 0 bases from J, the junction contained 4 bases not matched to a gene. The CDR3 contains 15 residues. Germline V gene sequence: CDR1 KGHSH, CDR2 LQKENI. The CDR3: CASSPTRGLNTEAFF. In DNA form, the CDR3 reads TGTGCCAGCTCACCTACAAGGGGGCTGAACACTGAAGCTTTCTTT.

This clone showed up just once. V and J are TRBV6-1 and TRBJ2-5, with 9 bases identical to TRBD2. The J call may be wrong; the DNA end is better matched by TRBJ2-7. This CDR3 is built from 15 residues. In germline, CDR1 is MNHNS, CDR2 SASEGT. In nucleotides, the CDR3 is TGTGCCAGCTCGTCATCGACTAGCGGCTCCTACGAGCAGTACTTC. This gives the protein CASSSSTSGSYEQYF.

The chain carries TRBV9 and TRBJ2-1, with 12 positions matching TRBD2. Germline V gene sequence: CDR1 SGDLS, CDR2 YYNGEE. The CDR3 contains 17 residues. Unmatched junction bases numbered 10, after V lost 0 bases and J lost 9 bases. The CDR3 nucleotides read TGTGCCAGCAGCGTAGGAGCTAGCGGGAGGGCCGCCTCTGAGCAGTTCTTC. Translation: CASSVGASGRAASEQFF.

This clone was counted only a few times. J is TRBJ1-1 and V is TRBV13; 9 bases are a match to TRBD1. This CDR3 is built from 13 residues. The germline gives CDR1 PRHDT, CDR2 FYEKMQ (reference sequence). V trimming: 6 bases; J trimming: 8 bases; junction bases outside the gene matches: 7. DNA for the CDR3: TGTGCCAGCAGAGTCGACAGGGGGACGGAAGCTTTCTTT. This gives the protein CASRVDRGTEAFF.

The chain carries TRBV5-1 and TRBJ2-4; TRBD1 agrees at 10 bases. Trimming removed 2 bases from V and 8 bases from J; junction bases left unmatched: 10. This CDR3 is built from 16 residues. CDR1 SGHRS and CDR2 YFSETQ come from the germline V gene. The CDR3 nucleotides read TGCGCCAGCAGCTTCCCCGAGACAGGGGGCCGGGACATTCAGTACTTC. It yields the protein CASSFPETGGRDIQYF. The entire variable domain, with the rest obtained from reference TRBV5-1 and TRBJ2-4, is as follows: KAGVTQTPRYLIKTRGQQVTLSCSPISGHRSVSWYQQTPGQGLQFLFEYFSETQRNKGNFPGRFSGRQFSNSRSEMNVSTLELGDSALYLCASSFPETGGRDIQYFGAGTRLSVL.

The CDR3, as DNA: TGCAGCGTTGCGCTGGGGGCGGGTGGCTACACCTTC. Its translation is CSVALGAGGYTF. The rearrangement joins TRBV29-1 to TRBJ1-2; D perhaps matches TRBD1 (6 bases). Per the germline V gene, CDR1 is SQVTM and CDR2 is ANQGSEA. V was shortened by 4 bases and J by 7 bases, with 13 bases between the two germline ends. The CDR3 is 12 residues long.

The V gene is TRBV14, the J gene TRBJ1-2; D not resolved. Trimming left V 4 bases short and J 4 bases short, with 10 bases between. This CDR3 comprises 13 residues. Germline V gives CDR1 SGHDN, CDR2 FVKESK. The DNA for the CDR3 is TGTGCCAGCAGCCGGGCAGCAAGCTATGGCTACACCTTC. Translation gives CASSRAASYGYTF.

The rearrangement joins TRBV4-3 to TRBJ1-2; D ambiguous. CDR3 length: 15 residues. CDR1 and CDR2 (germline): LGHNA, YSLEER. V was clipped by 1 base and J by 2 bases, with 11 bases between them. Written as DNA, the CDR3 is TGCGCCAGCAGCCAAGCGACCGGCGGAAACTATGGCTACACCTTC. Translated: CASSQATGGNYGYTF.

This chain joins TRBV19 and TRBJ1-4, with TRBD1 matching over 8 bases. J lost 7 bases, V lost 7 bases, and 11 bases had no gene match. The CDR3 has 15 residues. Germline assignment: CDR1 LNHDA and CDR2 SQIVND (reference sequence). CDR3 protein: CASTQADRASEKLFF. The CDR3 DNA sequence: TGTGCCAGTACTCAGGCGGACAGGGCGAGTGAAAAACTGTTTTTT.